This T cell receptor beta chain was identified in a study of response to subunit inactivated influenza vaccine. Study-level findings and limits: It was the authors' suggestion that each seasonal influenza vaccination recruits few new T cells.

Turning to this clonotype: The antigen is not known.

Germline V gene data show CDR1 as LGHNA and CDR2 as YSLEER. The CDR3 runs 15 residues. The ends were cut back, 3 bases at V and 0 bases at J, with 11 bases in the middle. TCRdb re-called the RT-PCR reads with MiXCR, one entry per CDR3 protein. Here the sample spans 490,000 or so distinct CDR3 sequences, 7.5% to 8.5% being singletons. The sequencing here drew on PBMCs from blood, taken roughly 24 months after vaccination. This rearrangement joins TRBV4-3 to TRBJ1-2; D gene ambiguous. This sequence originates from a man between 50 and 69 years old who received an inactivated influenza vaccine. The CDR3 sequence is CASSQFAGANYGYTF. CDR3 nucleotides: TGCGCCAGCAGCCAGTTCGCCGGGGCTAACTATGGCTACACCTTC.